These 25 T cell receptor beta chains came from one sample sequenced in a study of T cells in Graves' hyperthyroidism and ophthalmopathy (dated by TCRdb to between 2019 and 2020). The library was produced with multiplex PCR. TCRdb names Illumina HiSeq 2000 as the instrument used. The TCR beta CDR3 regions were amplified from the RNA transcripts. The TCR CDR3 was subjected to a first round of RT-PCR using the HTBI primer set and the Qiagen OneStep RT-PCR kit. TCRdb reprocessing: public reads trimmed at Q25 with fastp, clones called with MiXCR, in-frame beta chains kept. Rows with a matching CDR3 protein are joined into one entry that keeps the most common DNA and genes. The sample table holds around 340,000 distinct CDR3 sequences, of which 15% to 20% were seen once. The ten biggest clones cover more than 30% of the sample. Sequenced input: blood. The source is a woman aged 25 to 39 with Graves' hyperthyroidism that later progressed to Graves' ophthalmopathy.

Ten or more counts support this clonotype. This chain uses TRBV28 with TRBJ1-2, with D unresolved. This CDR3 comprises 13 residues. V lost 7 bases, J lost 5 bases, and 14 bases lay in between. Germline CDR1 is MDHEN and CDR2 is SYDVKM. DNA of the CDR3: TGTGCCAGCACCTCCGCCGTCCCTTATGGCTACACCTTC. It yields the protein CASTSAVPYGYTF.

There are many counts of this clonotype. The rearrangement uses TRBV6-2 or TRBV6-3 and TRBJ2-3; TRBD1 agrees at 11 bases. CDR1 and CDR2 (germline): MNHEY, SVGEGT. The CDR3 is 14 residues long. The J segment lost 6 bases and the V segment lost 6 bases, leaving 5 bases of the junction unmatched. In DNA form, the CDR3 reads TGTGCCAGCAGATTGGACAGGGGGCCGGATACGCAGTATTTT. Its protein is CASRLDRGPDTQYF.

This clonotype has only a few counts. J is TRBJ1-2 and V is TRBV20-1, with D maybe TRBD1 (6 bases). The germline gives CDR1 DFQATT, CDR2 SNEGSKA (reference sequence). V lost 6 bases and J lost 7, with 24 bases in between. This CDR3 contains 15 residues. Here the CDR3 reads CSAKESYRGRSGYTF. The CDR3 bases are TGCAGTGCCAAAGAGTCGTATCGGGGGCGGTCTGGCTACACCTTC.

This clonotype was detected only a few times. The V call is TRBV5-1, the J call TRBJ1-1, with a possible D match to TRBD1 (5 bases). The CDR3 totals 13 residues. Trimming pared 4 bases from V and 6 bases from J, leaving 13 bases between. Germline CDR1 is SGHRS and CDR2 is YFSETQ. CDR3 DNA sequence: TGCGCCAGCAGCCCCGGGACCCCCGCTGAAGCTTTCTTT. This gives the protein CASSPGTPAEAFF.

In its sample, this clonotype was seen a few times. The chain is built from TRBV6-9 and TRBJ1-1, with D perhaps matching TRBD1 (5 bases). V lost 3 bases and J 14 bases, leaving 16 bases between the germline ends. This CDR3 is built from 12 residues. Per the germline V gene, CDR1 is MNHGY and CDR2 is SVAAGI. The CDR3 region is CASSYGGWRWFF. Here the CDR3 DNA reads TGTGCCAGCAGTTACGGGGGGTGGCGGTGGTTCTTT.

V and J are TRBV7-9 and TRBJ1-1, with D perhaps TRBD1 (5 bases). Trimming stripped 2 bases from V and 10 bases from J, with 11 bases between. The V gene's germline CDR1 is SEHNR and CDR2 FQNEAQ (reference sequence). There are 12 residues in the CDR3. CDR3 in amino acids: CASSLTGAGAFF. CDR3 DNA sequence: TGTGCCAGCAGCTTAACCGGGGCCGGAGCTTTCTTT.

The gene calls are TRBV5-1 and TRBJ1-2; D not resolved. Germline V lookup: CDR1 SGHRS, CDR2 YFSETQ. The CDR3 runs to 16 residues. The V end lost 4 bases, the J end lost 3 bases, and 19 bases lay between the germline ends. In DNA form, the CDR3 reads TGCGCCAGCAGCCCGAGGGTGGGTCAGGCAGACTATGGCTACACCTTC. Residues: CASSPRVGQADYGYTF.

The chain uses TRBV15 and TRBJ1-2, with 7 nucleotides matching TRBD1. The germline gives CDR1 LNHNV, CDR2 YYDKDF (reference sequence). The CDR3 is made up of 17 amino acids. V shed 1 base and J 3 bases; nucleotides not matched to a gene: 11. CDR3 sequence: CATSRVIDRDMDYGYTF. For the CDR3, the DNA is TGTGCCACCAGCAGAGTCATTGACAGGGATATGGACTATGGCTACACCTTC.

The V call is TRBV2, the J call TRBJ1-2, with D maybe TRBD1 (5 bases). The CDR3 extends over 14 amino acids. The ends were cut back, 4 bases at V and 6 bases at J, with 15 bases in the middle. Germline CDR1 SNHLY, CDR2 FYNNEI. In nucleotides, the CDR3 is TGTGCCAGCAGTGCCACCCAGGGAGGTGATGGCTACACCTTC. Translated: CASSATQGGDGYTF.

This clonotype was seen many times. The J gene is TRBJ2-7, the V gene TRBV13; 11 bases align to TRBD2. The CDR3 has 17 amino acids. V gave up 3 bases and J gave up 6 bases; unmatched junction bases: 13. Germline CDR1 and CDR2: PRHDT and FYEKMQ (reference sequence). In nucleotides, the CDR3 is TGTGCCAGCAGCTTTCCTTCCTTAGCGGGAGGGCATCGCGAGCAGTACTTC. Translating it yields CASSFPSLAGGHREQYF.

This clonotype has just a few counts. V and J are TRBV11-2 and TRBJ2-3; 7 positions agree with TRBD2. CDR3 length: 17 amino acids. CDR1 is SGHAT and CDR2 is FQNNGV in the germline V gene. Unmatched junction bases numbered 13, after V lost 1 base and J lost 6 bases. The CDR3 DNA is TGTGCCAGCAGCTTAGGTTTTAGCGGGCGCAGCGGCGATACGCAGTATTTT. Its translation: CASSLGFSGRSGDTQYF.

This chain connects TRBV19 to TRBJ2-2, with a possible D match to TRBD2 (5 bases). Germline-derived CDR1 and CDR2 are LNHDA and SQIVND (reference sequence). The CDR3 is 18 residues long. V lost 7 bases to trimming and J lost 3 bases, with 24 bases between them. This CDR3 reads CASTNTPFRGSYTGELFF. The CDR3 nucleotides read TGTGCCAGTACCAATACCCCCTTTCGAGGGTCTTACACCGGGGAGCTGTTTTTT.

Concerning this clonotype itself: This sequence may be a read error, since a much larger clone differs from it by one base. This chain uses TRBV6-1 with TRBJ2-7; tentatively, D is TRBD1 or TRBD2 (7 bases each). This CDR3 has 15 residues. Germline V gives CDR1 MNHNS, CDR2 SASEGT. V lost 4 bases, J lost 4 bases, and 17 bases lay in between. The CDR3 loop is CASSGPDREGYEQYF. The CDR3 bases are TGTGCCAGCAGTGGCCCAGACAGGGAGGGTTACGAGCAGTACTTC.

This clonotype has at least ten counts. The V gene is TRBV3-1, the J gene TRBJ2-1; 7 bases are a match to TRBD1. The ends lost 1 base at V and 7 bases at J; junction bases unmatched: 10. The CDR3 is 16 residues long. The germline gives CDR1 LGHDT, CDR2 YNNKEL (reference sequence). The CDR3 bases are TGTGCCAGCAGCCAAGTACGCCAGGGGGTTAGTAATGAGCAGTTCTTC. It yields the protein CASSQVRQGVSNEQFF.

This clonotype was counted between two and nine times. The chain employs TRBV6-2 or TRBV6-3 and TRBJ1-1, with D unresolved. Trimming left V 2 bases short and J 6 bases short, with 7 bases between. CDR3 size: 12 residues. Germline-derived CDR1 and CDR2 are MNHEY and SVGEGT. CDR3 residues: CASSYDGAEAFF. CDR3 DNA: TGTGCCAGCAGTTACGATGGGGCTGAAGCTTTCTTT.

This clonotype was seen repeatedly, ten times or more. The chain is built from TRBV6-1 and TRBJ2-3, with D perhaps being TRBD1 or TRBD2 (5 bases each). This CDR3 is built from 15 residues. CDR1 MNHNS and CDR2 SASEGT come from the germline V gene. Between the trimmed V and J ends, which lost 5 bases and 3 bases, there was a span of 15 bases. CDR3 nucleotide sequence: TGTGCCAGCAGTTCGCCCCGGGGCCAGACAGATACGCAGTATTTT. This sequence encodes CASSSPRGQTDTQYF.

This clonotype was detected only a few times. The chain links TRBV12-3 or TRBV12-4 to TRBJ2-3; a possible D gene is TRBD1 (5 bases). V lost 1 base and J lost 0, with 14 bases in between. This CDR3 contains 17 residues. CDR3 nucleotide sequence: TGTGCCAGCAGTTTAGTGAGTACAGGTTCTAGCACAGATACGCAGTATTTT. It translates to CASSLVSTGSSTDTQYF.

This clonotype was detected a few times. V and J are TRBV12-3 or TRBV12-4 and TRBJ1-4; tentative D call: TRBD1 (6 bases). CDR3 length equals 15 residues. The germline V and J ends were trimmed by 3 bases and 10 bases, with 18 bases remaining between them. CDR3 sequence (DNA): TGTGCCAGCAGTTTTTCGGGGGGCGAGGTAGGAAAACTGTTTTTT. As protein: CASSFSGGEVGKLFF.

This clonotype was picked up many times. V gene TRBV12-3 or TRBV12-4 combines with J gene TRBJ2-7; 8 nucleotides line up with TRBD1. This CDR3 is built from 14 residues. The V segment lost 6 bases and the J segment 3 bases; nucleotides outside the gene matches: 7. This CDR3 is CASRTGTGYYEQYF. The CDR3 region has the DNA TGTGCCAGCAGAACCGGGACAGGCTACTACGAGCAGTACTTC.

V usage is TRBV7-9 and J usage is TRBJ1-4; TRBD1 might be the D (5 bases). This CDR3 has 17 amino acids. The V and J ends lost 3 bases and 0 bases respectively, with 14 bases between them. Germline-derived CDR1 and CDR2 are SEHNR and FQNEAQ (reference sequence). CDR3 sequence: CASSFFRDGPTNEKLFF. CDR3 DNA: TGTGCCAGCAGCTTCTTTCGGGACGGACCAACTAATGAAAAACTGTTTTTT.

This clonotype was detected a few times. This chain uses TRBV20-1 with TRBJ2-7; D gene uncertain. Per the germline V gene, CDR1 is DFQATT and CDR2 is SNEGSKA (reference sequence). Trimming removed 0 bases at V and 0 bases at J, with 9 bases between. This CDR3 is built from 14 residues. The chain's CDR3 is CSARDPRLSYEQYF. CDR3 DNA sequence: TGCAGTGCTAGAGATCCGCGGCTCTCCTACGAGCAGTACTTC.

This clonotype was detected many times. The rearrangement uses TRBV20-1 and TRBJ2-5; D is uncertain. Germline CDR1 DFQATT, CDR2 SNEGSKA (reference sequence). The V end lost 0 bases, the J end lost 0 bases, and 11 bases lay between the germline ends. CDR3 length equals 15 residues. CDR3 sequence (DNA): TGCAGTGCTAGAGATTCCGGACGGGACCAAGAGACCCAGTACTTC. Its protein product is CSARDSGRDQETQYF.

As DNA, the CDR3 is TGTGCCAGCAGTACGGCTGTCCCTGTGGAAGCTTTCTTT. As protein: CASSTAVPVEAFF. V gene TRBV6-1 combines with J gene TRBJ1-1, with D hard to call. V lost 5 bases, J lost 8 bases, and 15 bases lay in between. The CDR3 has 13 residues. The germline CDR1 and CDR2 sequences are MNHNS and SASEGT.

V gene TRBV30 combines with J gene TRBJ2-6, with unresolved D. The CDR3 totals 15 residues. Germline V lookup: CDR1 GTSNPN, CDR2 SVGIG (reference sequence). V was trimmed by 7 bases and J by 0 bases, leaving 13 bases between them. The CDR3 DNA reads TGTGCCTCCCCAATTTTAATCTCTGGGGCCAACGTCCTGACTTTC. This encodes CASPILISGANVLTF.

In this sample, this clonotype turned up many times. The chain employs TRBV7-2 and TRBJ1-2; unclear D gene. This CDR3 region has 15 residues. Per germline, CDR1 SGHTA and CDR2 FQGNSA. V was pared by 4 bases and J by 0 bases, with 12 bases between. CDR3 sequence reads: CASSSGPATNYGYTF. For the CDR3, the DNA is TGTGCCAGCAGCTCTGGACCTGCGACTAACTATGGCTACACCTTC.